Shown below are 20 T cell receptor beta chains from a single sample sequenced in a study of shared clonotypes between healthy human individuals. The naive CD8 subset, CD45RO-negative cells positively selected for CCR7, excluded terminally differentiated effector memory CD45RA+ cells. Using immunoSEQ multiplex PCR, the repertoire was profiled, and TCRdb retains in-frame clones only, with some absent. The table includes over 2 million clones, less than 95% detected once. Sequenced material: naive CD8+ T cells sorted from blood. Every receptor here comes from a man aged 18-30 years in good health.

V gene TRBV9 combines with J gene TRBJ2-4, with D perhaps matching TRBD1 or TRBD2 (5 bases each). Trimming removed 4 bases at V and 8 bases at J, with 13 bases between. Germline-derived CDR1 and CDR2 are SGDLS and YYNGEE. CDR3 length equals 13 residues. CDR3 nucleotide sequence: TGTGCCAGCAGCCCCAATCAGGGAGACATTCAGTACTTC. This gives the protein CASSPNQGDIQYF. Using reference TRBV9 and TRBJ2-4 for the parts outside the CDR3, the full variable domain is DSGVTQTPKHLITATGQRVTLRCSPRSGDLSVYWYQQSLDQGLQFLIQYYNGEERAKGNILERFSAQQFPDLHSELNLSSLELGDSALYFCASSPNQGDIQYFGAGTRLSVL.

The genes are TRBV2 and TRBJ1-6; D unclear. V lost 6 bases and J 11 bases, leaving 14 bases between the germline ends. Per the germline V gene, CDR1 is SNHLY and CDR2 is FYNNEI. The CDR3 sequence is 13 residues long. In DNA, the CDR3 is TGTGCCAGCAGGGATGGAGCCCGGCCACCCCTCCACTTT. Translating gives CASRDGARPPLHF.

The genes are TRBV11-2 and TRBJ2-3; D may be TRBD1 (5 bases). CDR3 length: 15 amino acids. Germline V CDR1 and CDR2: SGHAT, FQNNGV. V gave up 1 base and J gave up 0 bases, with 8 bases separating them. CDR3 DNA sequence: TGTGCCAGCAGCTTAGTAGGGGCAAGCACAGATACGCAGTATTTT. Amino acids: CASSLVGASTDTQYF.

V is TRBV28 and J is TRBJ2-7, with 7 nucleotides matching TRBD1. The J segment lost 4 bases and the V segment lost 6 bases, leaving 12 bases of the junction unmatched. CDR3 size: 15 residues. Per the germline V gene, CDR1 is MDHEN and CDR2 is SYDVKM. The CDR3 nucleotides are TGTGCCAGCAGGATAACAGGGGACGGAGAATACGAGCAGTACTTC. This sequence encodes CASRITGDGEYEQYF. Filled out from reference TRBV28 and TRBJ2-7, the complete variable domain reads DVKVTQSSRYLVKRTGEKVFLECVQDMDHENMFWYRQDPGLGLRLIYFSYDVKMKEKGDIPEGYSVSREKKERFSLILESASTNQTSMYLCASRITGDGEYEQYFGPGTRLTVT.

The CDR3 sequence is CASSSRAVNSPLHF. The CDR3 region has the DNA TGTGCCAGCAGTTCCCGGGCAGTTAATTCACCCCTCCACTTT. The J gene is TRBJ1-6, the V gene TRBV27; D unresolved. CDR1 is MNHEY and CDR2 is SMNVEV in the germline V gene (reference sequence). The CDR3 runs to 14 residues. The ends were cut back, 4 bases at V and 6 bases at J, with 10 bases in the middle.

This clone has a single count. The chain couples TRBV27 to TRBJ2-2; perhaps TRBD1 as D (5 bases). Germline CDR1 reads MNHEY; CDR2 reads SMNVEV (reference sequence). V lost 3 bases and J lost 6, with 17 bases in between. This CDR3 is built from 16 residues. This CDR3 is CASSFSAGNIAGELFF. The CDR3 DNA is TGTGCCAGCAGTTTTTCGGCAGGGAATATTGCCGGGGAGCTGTTTTTT.

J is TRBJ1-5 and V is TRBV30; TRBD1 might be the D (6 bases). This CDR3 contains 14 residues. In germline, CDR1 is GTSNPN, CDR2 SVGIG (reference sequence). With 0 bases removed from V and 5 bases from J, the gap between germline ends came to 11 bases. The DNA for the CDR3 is TGTGCCTGGAGTGTGTGGGGGCTCGATCAGCCCCAGCATTTT. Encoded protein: CAWSVWGLDQPQHF.

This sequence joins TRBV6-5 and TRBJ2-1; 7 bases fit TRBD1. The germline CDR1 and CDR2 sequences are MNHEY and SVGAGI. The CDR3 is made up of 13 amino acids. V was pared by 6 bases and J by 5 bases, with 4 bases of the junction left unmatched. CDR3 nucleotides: TGTGCCAGCAGGACAGGGTGGGACAATGAGCAGTTCTTC. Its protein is CASRTGWDNEQFF.

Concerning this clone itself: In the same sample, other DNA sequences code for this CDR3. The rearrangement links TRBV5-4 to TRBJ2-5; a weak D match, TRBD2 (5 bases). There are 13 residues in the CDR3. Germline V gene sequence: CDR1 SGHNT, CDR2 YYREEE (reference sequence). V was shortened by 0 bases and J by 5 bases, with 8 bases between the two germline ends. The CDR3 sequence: CASSLAEGETQYF. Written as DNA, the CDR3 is TGTGCCAGCAGCTTGGCCGAGGGCGAGACCCAGTACTTC.

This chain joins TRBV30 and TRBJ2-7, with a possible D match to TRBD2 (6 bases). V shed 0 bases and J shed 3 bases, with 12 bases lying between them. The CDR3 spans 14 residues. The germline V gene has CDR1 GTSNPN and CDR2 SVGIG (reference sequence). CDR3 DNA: TGTGCCTGGAGTGTAACGGGAGTAGGCTACGAGCAGTACTTC. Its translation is CAWSVTGVGYEQYF.

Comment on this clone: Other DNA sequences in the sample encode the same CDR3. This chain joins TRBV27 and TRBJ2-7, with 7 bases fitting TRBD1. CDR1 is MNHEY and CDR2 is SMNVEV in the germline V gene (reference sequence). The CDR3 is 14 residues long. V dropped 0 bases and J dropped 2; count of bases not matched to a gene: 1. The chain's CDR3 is CASSLSGQTYEQYF. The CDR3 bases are TGTGCCAGCAGTTTATCGGGACAGACCTACGAGCAGTACTTC.

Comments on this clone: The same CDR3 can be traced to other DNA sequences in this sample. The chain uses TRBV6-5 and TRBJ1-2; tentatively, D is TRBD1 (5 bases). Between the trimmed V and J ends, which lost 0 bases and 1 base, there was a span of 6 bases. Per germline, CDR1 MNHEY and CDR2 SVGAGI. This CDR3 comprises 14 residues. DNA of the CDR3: TGTGCCAGCAGTTACTCCCAGGGTAACTATGGCTACACCTTC. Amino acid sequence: CASSYSQGNYGYTF.

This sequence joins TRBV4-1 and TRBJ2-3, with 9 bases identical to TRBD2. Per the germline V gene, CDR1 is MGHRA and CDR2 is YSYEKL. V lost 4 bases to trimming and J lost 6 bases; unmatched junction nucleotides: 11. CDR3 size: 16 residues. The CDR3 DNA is TGCGCCAGCAGCCCTTATAGCGGGAGTCATCCGGATACGCAGTATTTT. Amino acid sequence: CASSPYSGSHPDTQYF.

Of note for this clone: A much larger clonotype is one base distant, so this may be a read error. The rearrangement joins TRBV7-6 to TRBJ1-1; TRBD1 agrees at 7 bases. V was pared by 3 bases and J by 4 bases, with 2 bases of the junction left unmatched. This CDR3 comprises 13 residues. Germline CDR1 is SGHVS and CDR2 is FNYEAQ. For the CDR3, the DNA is TGTGCCAGCAGCTTCACAGGGGTCACTGAAGCTTTCTTT. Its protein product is CASSFTGVTEAFF.

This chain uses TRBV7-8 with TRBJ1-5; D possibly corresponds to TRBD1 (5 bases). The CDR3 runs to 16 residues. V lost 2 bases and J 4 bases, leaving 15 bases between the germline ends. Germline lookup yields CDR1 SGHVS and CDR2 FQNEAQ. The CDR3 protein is CASSLTEGLGNQPQHF. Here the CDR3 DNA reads TGTGCCAGCAGCTTAACAGAGGGACTCGGGAATCAGCCCCAGCATTTT. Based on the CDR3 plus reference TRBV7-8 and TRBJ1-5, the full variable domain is GAGVSQSPRYKVAKRGQDVALRCDPISGHVSLFWYQQALGQGPEFLTYFQNEAQLDKSGLPSDRFFAERPEGSVSTLKIQRTQQEDSAVYLCASSLTEGLGNQPQHFGDGTRLSIL.

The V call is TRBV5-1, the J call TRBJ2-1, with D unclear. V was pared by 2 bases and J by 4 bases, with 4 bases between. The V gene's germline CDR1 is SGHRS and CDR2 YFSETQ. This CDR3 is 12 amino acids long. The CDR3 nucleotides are TGCGCCAGCAGCTTCCAATACAATGAGCAGTTCTTC. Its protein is CASSFQYNEQFF.

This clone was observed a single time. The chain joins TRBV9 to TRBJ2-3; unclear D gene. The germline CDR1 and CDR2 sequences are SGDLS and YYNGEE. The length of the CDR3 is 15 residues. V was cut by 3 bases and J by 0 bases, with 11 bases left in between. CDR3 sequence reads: CASSDGYGSTDTQYF. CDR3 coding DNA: TGTGCCAGCAGCGACGGGTATGGGAGCACAGATACGCAGTATTTT.

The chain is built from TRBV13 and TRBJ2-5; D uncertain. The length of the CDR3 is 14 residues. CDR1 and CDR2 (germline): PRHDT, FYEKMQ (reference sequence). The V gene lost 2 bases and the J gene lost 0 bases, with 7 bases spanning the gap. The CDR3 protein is CASSLSPYQETQYF. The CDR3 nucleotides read TGTGCCAGCAGCTTAAGCCCGTACCAAGAGACCCAGTACTTC.

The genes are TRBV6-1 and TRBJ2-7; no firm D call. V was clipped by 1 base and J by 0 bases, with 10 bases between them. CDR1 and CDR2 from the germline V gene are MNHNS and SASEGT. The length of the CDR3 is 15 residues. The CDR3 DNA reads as TGTGCCAGCAGTGAAGGTTCCTCCCTCTCCTACGAGCAGTACTTC. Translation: CASSEGSSLSYEQYF.

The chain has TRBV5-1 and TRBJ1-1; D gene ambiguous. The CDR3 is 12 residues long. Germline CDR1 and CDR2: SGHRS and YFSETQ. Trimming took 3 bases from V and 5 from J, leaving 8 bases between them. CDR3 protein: CASSSSETEAFF. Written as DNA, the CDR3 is TGCGCCAGCAGCTCGTCGGAGACTGAAGCTTTCTTT.